This record looks at one T cell receptor beta chain sequence and its context. Antigen specificity is unknown. This sample was included in a study of T cells in localized non-small cell lung cancer. Study-level results: Without multi-region sequencing, intratumor heterogeneity could not be excluded. Adjacent lung exhibited a median of approximately 50 among the 100 most abundant tumor clones. There was higher T cell clonality in uninvolved adjacent lung than in tumor, and it was highest there. There was an association of higher blood T cell density with longer overall survival.

Looked up from germline, CDR1 is MNHNY and CDR2 is SVGAGI (reference sequence). V was pared by 6 bases and J by 8 bases, with 8 bases of the junction left unmatched. This CDR3 region has 14 residues. The assay was immunoSEQ multiplex PCR, and TCRdb's table has in-frame clones only and misses some. The table has 20,000 to 30,000 clones, roughly 90% seen once; the top ten hold around 6.1%. The gene calls are TRBV6-6 and TRBJ2-1, with 9 bases lining up with TRBD2. The sample was PBMCs, taken before any cancer treatment. This sequence was found in a man aged 40 to 70 with stage II lung adenocarcinoma. The CDR3 spells CASRPSGGFYEQFF. CDR3 nucleotides: TGTGCCAGCAGGCCAAGCGGGGGGTTTTATGAGCAGTTCTTC.